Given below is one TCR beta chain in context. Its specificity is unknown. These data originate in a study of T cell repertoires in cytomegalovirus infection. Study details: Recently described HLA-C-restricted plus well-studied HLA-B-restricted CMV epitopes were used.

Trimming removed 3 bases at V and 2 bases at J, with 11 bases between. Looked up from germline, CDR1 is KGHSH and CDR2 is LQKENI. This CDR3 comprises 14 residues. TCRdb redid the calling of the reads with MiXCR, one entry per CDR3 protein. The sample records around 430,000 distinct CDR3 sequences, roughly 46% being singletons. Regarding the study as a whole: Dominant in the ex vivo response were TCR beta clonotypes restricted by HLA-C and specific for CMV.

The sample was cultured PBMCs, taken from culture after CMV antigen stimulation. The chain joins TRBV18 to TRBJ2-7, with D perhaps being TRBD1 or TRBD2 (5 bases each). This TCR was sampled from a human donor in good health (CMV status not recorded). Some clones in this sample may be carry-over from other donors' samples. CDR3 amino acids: CASSPEGNPYEQYF. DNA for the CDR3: TGTGCCAGCTCACCTGAGGGGAACCCCTACGAGCAGTACTTC.